This T cell receptor beta chain is drawn from a study of blood T cell repertoires in COVID-19. Study-wide background: Samples of COVID-19 (acute and convalescent) were obtained from the United States, Italy and Spain. Sample material is recorded as cDNA or gDNA derived from T cells, B-cell-depleted T cells, or PBMCs.

Study processing details: Estimates of nucleated cell counts were drawn from the amplification of reference gene primers. Sequencing was performed with immunoSEQ multiplex PCR; in TCRdb, only in-frame clones are kept and a portion is missing. The V and J calls and clone size were taken over from that table, and D and trimming were inferred from the DNA. The sample lists roughly 340,000 clones; about 87% were seen once. This CDR3 is built from 14 residues. Trimming took 5 bases from V and 9 from J; bases not matched to a gene: 6. Per germline, CDR1 LNHDA and CDR2 SQIVND (reference sequence). Seattle enrolled patients during active infection and tracked them longitudinally.

The sequenced sample was peripheral blood. The TCR sequence derives from a woman between 50 and 59 years old with COVID-19, enrolled during active disease. The chain joins TRBV19 to TRBJ1-6; 8 nucleotides match TRBD1. The chain's CDR3 is CASSLDRVGSPLHF. DNA for the CDR3: TGTGCCAGTAGTTTGGACAGGGTCGGTTCACCCCTCCACTTT.